Below, one TCR beta chain is given with its context. TCRdb's copy holds only in-frame clones and misses some; the assay was immunoSEQ multiplex PCR. The table lists some 90,000 clones, approximately 86% of them singletons. The ends were cut back, 2 bases at V and 6 bases at J, with 22 bases in the middle. This CDR3 is built from 17 residues. In germline, CDR1 is ENHRY, CDR2 SYGVKD. The entry originates in a study of blood T cell repertoires in COVID-19. The clonotype comes from an older man with active or convalescent COVID-19. The V and J genes are TRBV10-3 and TRBJ1-2; tentatively, D is TRBD1 (6 bases). The sequenced sample consisted of peripheral blood. Here the CDR3 DNA reads TGTGCCATCAGTGAGACAGGGCACGGGACGATACTGAATGGCTACACCTTC. Protein sequence: CAISETGHGTILNGYTF.